This record looks at one T cell receptor (beta chain) sequence and its context. Its antigen remains unknown. The identical CDR3 is also encoded by other nucleotide sequences in the sample. Trimming at V came to 0 bases and at J to 3 bases, leaving 5 bases not matched to a gene. The germline gives CDR1 SGDLS, CDR2 YYNGEE. The CDR3 covers 16 residues. PCR amplification relied on 60 Vbeta primers (plus 13 Jbeta primers). Clones were read by immunoSEQ multiplex PCR, and TCRdb kept only the in-frame ones, dropping some. The sample holds about 180,000 clones, roughly 76% seen once. This sample was taken from a study of cytomegalovirus exposure and HLA in healthy donors. Points from the study as a whole: The authors later found TCR association rates varying by HLA locus, with DRB1 most and HLA-C fewest. Researchers catalogued some 160 TCR beta chains as cytomegalovirus-associated.

The sequenced sample consisted of PBMCs. The V call is TRBV9, the J call TRBJ2-2; 7 nucleotides line up with TRBD2. The sequence derives from a woman younger than 30 in good health and CMV-seropositive. CDR3 protein: CASSVVLGGHTGELFF. The CDR3 bases are TGTGCCAGCAGCGTAGTTCTGGGAGGGCACACCGGGGAGCTGTTTTTT. Filled out from reference TRBV9 and TRBJ2-2, the complete variable domain reads DSGVTQTPKHLITATGQRVTLRCSPRSGDLSVYWYQQSLDQGLQFLIQYYNGEERAKGNILERFSAQQFPDLHSELNLSSLELGDSALYFCASSVVLGGHTGELFFGEGSRLTVL.